Below are 30 T cell receptor beta chains sequenced from a single sample in a study of blood T cells in healthy people across ages. The authors ran a second PCR of about 7 to 11 cycles using a sample-barcoded 5' primer and a J-beta primer mix. MiXCR was run by TCRdb on the 5' RACE reads, yielding one entry per CDR3 protein. In the table there are 1.5 million to 2 million distinct CDR3 sequences, 28% of which are singletons. The sequenced material came from blood. The receptors come from a young woman in good health.

This clonotype showed up just once. The chain combines TRBV6-6 with TRBJ1-5; D remains unclear. V lost 5 bases to trimming and J lost 7 bases, with 12 bases between them. Germline lookup yields CDR1 MNHNY and CDR2 SVGAGI (reference sequence). This CDR3 comprises 13 residues. The CDR3 sequence is CASSDWTGQPQHF. DNA for the CDR3: TGTGCCAGCAGTGACTGGACTGGGCAGCCCCAGCATTTT.

This clonotype was recorded a few times. The rearrangement uses TRBV12-3 or TRBV12-4 and TRBJ1-6; 8 bases align to TRBD1. CDR3 length: 15 residues. V gave up 6 bases and J gave up 7 bases; unmatched junction bases: 8. The CDR3 loop is CASRQGASSNSPLHF. In DNA, the CDR3 is TGTGCCAGCAGGCAGGGGGCGTCGAGCAATTCACCCCTCCACTTT.

The V and J genes are TRBV27 and TRBJ2-7; the D gene is possibly TRBD2 (6 bases). This CDR3 is 15 amino acids long. The V gene lost 5 bases and the J gene lost 0 bases, with 14 bases spanning the gap. Germline-derived CDR1 and CDR2 are MNHEY and SMNVEV (reference sequence). The CDR3 spells CASSPPGDLSYEQYF. The DNA for the CDR3 is TGTGCCAGCAGTCCTCCGGGGGACCTCTCCTACGAGCAGTACTTC.

The chain couples TRBV3-1 to TRBJ2-7, with D perhaps being TRBD1 or TRBD2 (5 bases each). Trimming cost V 4 bases and J 0 bases, with 13 bases left between them. This CDR3 is built from 15 residues. Germline V gives CDR1 LGHDT, CDR2 YNNKEL (reference sequence). CDR3 protein: CASSLRVDSSYEQYF. The CDR3 nucleotides are TGTGCCAGCAGCCTCAGGGTGGACTCCTCCTACGAGCAGTACTTC.

This chain's CDR3 is CASSEQTPLDTQYF. In DNA, the CDR3 is TGTGCCAGCAGTGAACAGACGCCTCTGGATACGCAGTATTTT. The chain links TRBV2 to TRBJ2-3; D uncertain. Between the trimmed V and J ends, which lost 2 bases and 6 bases, there was a span of 12 bases. The CDR3 is 14 amino acids. The germline CDR1 and CDR2 sequences are SNHLY and FYNNEI.

This clonotype was detected a few times. V gene TRBV12-3 or TRBV12-4 combines with J gene TRBJ1-6, with unresolved D. Trimming stripped 3 bases from V and 13 bases from J, with 16 bases between. The CDR3 has 14 amino acids. The CDR3 DNA reads as TGTGCCAGCAGTTTCGGGGAACAAGCGTTCCCCCTCCACTTT. This gives the protein CASSFGEQAFPLHF.

The V gene is TRBV29-1, the J gene TRBJ1-2; no clear D. V lost 5 bases and J lost 6, with 7 bases in between. This CDR3 has 10 amino acids. The germline CDR1 and CDR2 sequences are SQVTM and ANQGSEA. DNA for the CDR3: TGCAGCGTTTTAAGGGATGGCTACACCTTC. Its translation: CSVLRDGYTF.

This clonotype showed up just a few times. One junction end disagrees with the germline gene, perhaps due to a read error. The CDR3 DNA follows: TGTGTCAGCAGCCGACTAGCGGGATCAGATACGCAGTATTTT. Translating it yields CVSSRLAGSDTQYF. The genes are TRBV7-3 and TRBJ2-3, with TRBD2 matching over 11 bases. CDR1 is SGHTA, CDR2 FQGTGA, per germline. The CDR3 is made up of 14 amino acids.

This chain connects TRBV20-1 to TRBJ1-1; TRBD1 might be the D (5 bases). CDR3 length equals 14 residues. V was cut by 2 bases and J by 2 bases, with 12 bases left in between. Germline CDR1 is DFQATT and CDR2 is SNEGSKA (reference sequence). This CDR3 is CSARLAGGNTEAFF. CDR3 DNA sequence: TGCAGTGCTAGATTGGCTGGGGGTAACACTGAAGCTTTCTTT.

The chain couples TRBV3-1 to TRBJ2-2; D unclear. Germline CDR1 LGHDT, CDR2 YNNKEL (reference sequence). Trimming took off 0 bases at V and 1 base at J, with 6 bases between the two ends. CDR3 length: 15 amino acids. The DNA of the CDR3 is TGTGCCAGCAGCCAAGACGCCCTGAACACCGGGGAGCTGTTTTTT. It encodes CASSQDALNTGELFF.

There are many counts of this clonotype. The rearrangement links TRBV10-3 to TRBJ2-1; D not certain. The CDR3 is 13 amino acids. Looked up from germline, CDR1 is ENHRY and CDR2 is SYGVKD. Deletions cut 2 bases from V and 2 bases from J, with 4 bases between. The CDR3 is CAISEGTYNEQFF. DNA of the CDR3: TGTGCCATCAGTGAGGGCACCTACAATGAGCAGTTCTTC.

This clonotype has only a few counts. The chain uses TRBV5-5 and TRBJ1-1; D gene ambiguous. The germline V and J ends were trimmed by 0 bases and 5 bases, with 8 bases remaining between them. Germline assignment: CDR1 SGHKS and CDR2 YYEKEE (reference sequence). This CDR3 is built from 13 residues. Here the CDR3 DNA reads TGTGCCAGCAGCTTGGGTTGGGTGACTGAAGCTTTCTTT. This sequence encodes CASSLGWVTEAFF.

This chain links TRBV19 with TRBJ1-2, with no clear D. Trimming shortened V by 6 bases and J by 7 bases, and 9 bases separated the two germline ends. The CDR3 extends over 11 amino acids. Germline V gives CDR1 LNHDA, CDR2 SQIVND (reference sequence). The CDR3 sequence: CASRFYGGYTF. The CDR3 nucleotides read TGTGCCAGTAGGTTCTACGGTGGCTACACCTTC.

This clonotype was observed a few times. This chain joins TRBV5-1 and TRBJ1-2; D is unresolved. The germline V and J ends were trimmed by 0 bases and 2 bases, with 8 bases remaining between them. There are 14 residues in the CDR3. Germline V gives CDR1 SGHRS, CDR2 YFSETQ. The CDR3 coding sequence is TGCGCCAGCAGCTTGGCGACACTAAACTATGGCTACACCTTC. Amino acids: CASSLATLNYGYTF.

In regard to this clonotype: Sequence at one end of the junction differs from germline and may be a read error. This chain links TRBV7-2 with TRBJ2-1; D is unclear. The CDR3 has 12 amino acids. Germline CDR1 SGHTA, CDR2 FQGNSA. DNA for the CDR3: TGTGCCTGCAGCTTAGGGAACAATGAGCAGTTCTTC. As protein: CACSLGNNEQFF.

The genes are TRBV10-3 and TRBJ1-1; the match to TRBD1 covers 9 bases. The junction had 7 bases not matched to a gene; V was cut back by 11 bases and J by 6 bases. The CDR3 consists of 12 residues. Germline CDR1 ENHRY, CDR2 SYGVKD. DNA of the CDR3: TGTGCCGGGGGACAGGGAGGGTCTGAAGCTTTCTTT. Translation: CAGGQGGSEAFF.

The V and J genes are TRBV30 and TRBJ2-7, with D possibly being TRBD1 (7 bases). The CDR3 has 14 amino acids. Germline-derived CDR1 and CDR2 are GTSNPN and SVGIG (reference sequence). Trimming took 5 bases from V and 2 from J, leaving 16 bases between them. CDR3 sequence reads: CAWGAGGRPYEQYF. CDR3 in DNA: TGTGCCTGGGGAGCAGGGGGGCGTCCCTACGAGCAGTACTTC.

The CDR3, as DNA: TGTGCCAGCAGAGGCGGCCACCAAGAGACCCAGTACTTC. Protein product: CASRGGHQETQYF. The rearrangement links TRBV27 to TRBJ2-5; D is unclear. Germline V gene lookup returns CDR1 MNHEY and CDR2 SMNVEV (reference sequence). V shed 6 bases and J shed 0 bases, with 8 bases lying between them. The CDR3 has 13 amino acids.

This clonotype was picked up many times. V and J are TRBV29-1 and TRBJ2-7, with 7 bases identical to TRBD2. The CDR3 runs to 15 residues. The trim removed 0 bases at V and 1 base at J, leaving 6 bases unmatched. The germline gives CDR1 SQVTM, CDR2 ANQGSEA. In DNA, the CDR3 is TGCAGCGTTGAAGATAACGCGGGGGATTCCTACGAGCAGTACTTC. It codes for CSVEDNAGDSYEQYF.

In DNA, the CDR3 is TGCAGTGTCCAGGGGGGTAGCGGGAGGTTCAATGAGCAGTTCTTC. Residues: CSVQGGSGRFNEQFF. This chain links TRBV20-1 with TRBJ2-1, with 10 bases lining up with TRBD2. V trimming: 7 bases; J trimming: 6 bases; junction bases outside the gene matches: 12. Per the germline V gene, CDR1 is DFQATT and CDR2 is SNEGSKA (reference sequence). This CDR3 is built from 15 residues.

A note on this clonotype: A much larger clone lies one base from this, so it may be a read error. The limits of the CDR3 on the DNA are not certain, so only TCRdb's listed CDR3 is given. This chain uses TRBV28 with TRBJ2-7; TRBD1, the table's D call, was not compared with the DNA. Including both end residues, the CDR3 is 13 amino acids long. The germline V gene encodes CDR1 MDHEN and CDR2 SYDVKM. CDR3 loop: CASFAQGSYERYF.

This clonotype has at least ten counts. The chain carries TRBV5-1 and TRBJ1-2; D unresolved. The ends were cut back, 4 bases at V and 3 bases at J, with 13 bases in the middle. The CDR3 is made up of 14 amino acids. Germline loops: CDR1 SGHRS, CDR2 YFSETQ. CDR3 sequence: CASSLRVGDYGYTF. For the CDR3, the DNA is TGCGCCAGCAGCCTGCGGGTCGGTGACTATGGCTACACCTTC.

This clonotype has more than one count but fewer than ten. This chain uses TRBV9 with TRBJ2-3; unclear D gene. From germline, CDR1 is SGDLS and CDR2 YYNGEE. Between the trimmed V and J ends, which lost 4 bases and 0 bases, there was a span of 6 bases. This CDR3 region has 13 residues. The CDR3 reads CASSMLSTDTQYF. CDR3 coding DNA: TGTGCCAGCAGCATGCTCAGCACAGATACGCAGTATTTT.

This chain links TRBV20-1 with TRBJ2-5; maybe TRBD1 (6 bases). Trimming pared 0 bases from V and 2 bases from J, leaving 19 bases between. This CDR3 is built from 17 residues. Germline CDR1 is DFQATT and CDR2 is SNEGSKA (reference sequence). CDR3 bases: TGCAGTGCTAGAGATTACTGGGGGCCGGGAATTCAAGAGACCCAGTACTTC. Encoded protein: CSARDYWGPGIQETQYF.

About this clonotype: The junction and the germline gene differ at one end; a read error may be behind it. The rearrangement joins TRBV10-3 to TRBJ2-1; D is undetermined. This CDR3 contains 13 residues. Germline V lookup: CDR1 ENHRY, CDR2 SYGVKD. As DNA, the CDR3 is TGTGCCATCAGTAAGTCATTTAGCCCTGAGCAGTTCTTC. It encodes CAISKSFSPEQFF.

The chain employs TRBV30 and TRBJ2-7; D not certain. V lost 0 bases and J lost 2, with 11 bases in between. CDR1 and CDR2 from the germline V gene are GTSNPN and SVGIG (reference sequence). The CDR3 has 14 residues. CDR3 amino acids: CAWSVTSPTYEQYF. The CDR3, as DNA: TGTGCCTGGAGTGTAACCAGTCCCACCTACGAGCAGTACTTC.

The chain carries TRBV15 and TRBJ2-7; 7 bases are shared with TRBD2. The CDR3 consists of 15 residues. The germline V gene has CDR1 LNHNV and CDR2 YYDKDF (reference sequence). The trim removed 0 bases at V and 5 bases at J, leaving 7 bases unmatched. CDR3 bases: TGTGCCACCAGCAGAGATGGCACTAGCGCTCACGAGCAGTACTTC. Protein product: CATSRDGTSAHEQYF.

Points on this clonotype: A much larger clone differs by one base, so this may be a read error. This rearrangement joins TRBV9 to TRBJ2-7; 9 nucleotides agree with TRBD1. The CDR3 extends over 14 amino acids. CDR1 is SGDLS and CDR2 is YYNGEE in the germline V gene. J lost 7 bases, V lost 2 bases, and 7 bases had no gene match. The CDR3 DNA follows: TGTGCCAGCAGCGTCGGGACAGGGCGCAATGAGCAGTACTTC. This gives the protein CASSVGTGRNEQYF.

V usage is TRBV20-1 and J usage is TRBJ2-5; 10 nucleotides match TRBD1. The germline CDR1 and CDR2 sequences are DFQATT and SNEGSKA (reference sequence). V shed 5 bases, J shed 5 bases, and the junction held 5 bases outside the gene matches. The CDR3 consists of 13 residues. CDR3 coding DNA: TGCAGTGCTCCGACAGGGGGCGATGAGACCCAGTACTTC. Amino acids: CSAPTGGDETQYF.

This clonotype has a handful of counts. This sequence joins TRBV5-1 and TRBJ1-6, with D hard to call. Germline assignment: CDR1 SGHRS and CDR2 YFSETQ. This CDR3 has 15 residues. Trimming removed 0 bases at V and 7 bases at J, with 11 bases between. The CDR3 bases are TGCGCCAGCAGCTTGGATATGACGCCGAATTCACCCCTCCACTTT. It encodes CASSLDMTPNSPLHF.